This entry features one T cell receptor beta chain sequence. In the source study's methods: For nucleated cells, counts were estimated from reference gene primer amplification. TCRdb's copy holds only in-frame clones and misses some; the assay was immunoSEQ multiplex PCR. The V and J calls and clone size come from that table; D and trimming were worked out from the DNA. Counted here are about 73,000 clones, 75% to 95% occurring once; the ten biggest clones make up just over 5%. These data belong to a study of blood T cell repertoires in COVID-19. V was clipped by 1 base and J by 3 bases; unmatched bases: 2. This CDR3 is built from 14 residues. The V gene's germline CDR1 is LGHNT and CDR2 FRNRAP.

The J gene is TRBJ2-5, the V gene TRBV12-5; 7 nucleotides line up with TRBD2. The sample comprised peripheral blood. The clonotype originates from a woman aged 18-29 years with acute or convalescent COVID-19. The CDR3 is CASGLERDKETQYF. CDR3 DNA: TGTGCTAGTGGTTTGGAGCGGGATAAAGAGACCCAGTACTTC.